Listed here is a single T cell receptor beta chain. RNA was extracted from bulk tissue without any cell sorting. This sample is part of a study of tumor and adjacent non-tumor tissue in lung cancer. TCRbeta libraries were built with three rounds of nested PCR, modified from ARM-PCR. TCRdb ran MiXCR on the multiplex PCR reads and lists one entry per CDR3 protein. Altogether fewer than 120,000 distinct CDR3 sequences are present, around 82% being singletons, with the ten largest covering approximately 22%. From germline, CDR1 is MNHNS and CDR2 SASEGT. The V end lost 3 bases, the J end lost 0 bases, and 6 bases lay between the germline ends. The CDR3 runs to 14 residues.

The J gene is TRBJ2-4, the V gene TRBV6-1; D call uncertain. This receptor was taken from a man in his 70s with non-small cell lung cancer. The sequencing sample was made of lung tumor tissue. The CDR3 nucleotides read TGTGCCAGCAGTGAGTTGGAAGCCAAAAACATTCAGTACTTC. Translation gives CASSELEAKNIQYF.